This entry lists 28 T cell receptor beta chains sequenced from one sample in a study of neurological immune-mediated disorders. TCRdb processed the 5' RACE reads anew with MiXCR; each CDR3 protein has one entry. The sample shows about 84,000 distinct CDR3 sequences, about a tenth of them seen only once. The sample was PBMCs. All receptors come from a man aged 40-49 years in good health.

CDR3 sequence reads: CASSIPRQGPNTGELFF. CDR3 DNA: TGTGCCAGCAGTATACCCCGACAGGGCCCGAACACCGGGGAGCTGTTTTTT. The V call is TRBV9, the J call TRBJ2-2; 7 nucleotides line up with TRBD1. CDR3 length: 17 residues. Germline V gene data show CDR1 as SGDLS and CDR2 as YYNGEE. The trim removed 5 bases at V and 0 bases at J, leaving 10 bases unmatched.

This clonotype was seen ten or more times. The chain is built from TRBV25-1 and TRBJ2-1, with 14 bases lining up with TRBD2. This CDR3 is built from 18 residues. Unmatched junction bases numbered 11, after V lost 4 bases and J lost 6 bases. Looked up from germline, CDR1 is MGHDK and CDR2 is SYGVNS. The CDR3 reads CASSAAPGLAGARNEQFF. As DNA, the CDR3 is TGTGCCAGCAGTGCAGCTCCGGGACTAGCGGGGGCCCGCAATGAGCAGTTCTTC. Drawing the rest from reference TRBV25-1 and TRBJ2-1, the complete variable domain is EADIYQTPRYLVIGTGKKITLECSQTMGHDKMYWYQQDPGMELHLIHYSYGVNSTEKGDLSSESTVSRIRTEHFPLTLESARPSHTSQYLCASSAAPGLAGARNEQFFGPGTRLTVL.

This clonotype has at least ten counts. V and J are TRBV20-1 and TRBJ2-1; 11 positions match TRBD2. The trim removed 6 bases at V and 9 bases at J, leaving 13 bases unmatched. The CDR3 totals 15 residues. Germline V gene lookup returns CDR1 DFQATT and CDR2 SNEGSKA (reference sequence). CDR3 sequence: CSARRGGLAGGEQFF. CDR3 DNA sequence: TGCAGTGCCCGAAGAGGGGGGCTAGCGGGAGGTGAGCAGTTCTTC.

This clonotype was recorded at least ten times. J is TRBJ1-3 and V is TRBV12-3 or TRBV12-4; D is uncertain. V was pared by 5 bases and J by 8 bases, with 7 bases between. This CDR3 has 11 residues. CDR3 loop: CASSQVDTIYF. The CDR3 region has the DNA TGTGCCAGCAGTCAAGTAGACACCATATATTTT.

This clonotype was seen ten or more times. CDR3 nucleotide sequence: TGTGCCAGCAGTGAACCGGGACTAGCTATCTACGAGCAGTACTTC. This codes for CASSEPGLAIYEQYF. The chain has TRBV2 and TRBJ2-7; 9 positions agree with TRBD2. The ends lost 2 bases at V and 3 bases at J; junction bases unmatched: 5. From germline, CDR1 is SNHLY and CDR2 FYNNEI. The CDR3 has 15 amino acids.

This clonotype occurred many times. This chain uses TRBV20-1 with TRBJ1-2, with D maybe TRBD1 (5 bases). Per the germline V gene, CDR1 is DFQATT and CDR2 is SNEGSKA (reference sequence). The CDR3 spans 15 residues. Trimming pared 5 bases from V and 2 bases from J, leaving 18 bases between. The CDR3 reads CSARRGPGFNYGYTF. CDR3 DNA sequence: TGCAGTGCTCGACGGGGACCGGGTTTCAACTATGGCTACACCTTC.

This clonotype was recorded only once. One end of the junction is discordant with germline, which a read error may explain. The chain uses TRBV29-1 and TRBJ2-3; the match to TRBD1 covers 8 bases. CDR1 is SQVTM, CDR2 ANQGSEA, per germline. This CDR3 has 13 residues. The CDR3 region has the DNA TGCAGCGCCGACGCAGGGGGCACAGATACGCATTATTTT. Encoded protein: CSADAGGTDTHYF.

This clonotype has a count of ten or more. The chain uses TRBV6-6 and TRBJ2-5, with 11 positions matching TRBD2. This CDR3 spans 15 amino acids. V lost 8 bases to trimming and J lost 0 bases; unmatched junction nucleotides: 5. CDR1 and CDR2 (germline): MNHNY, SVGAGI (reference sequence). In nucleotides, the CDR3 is TGTGCCAGCCTGCTAGCGGGAGGCTACCAAGAGACCCAGTACTTC. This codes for CASLLAGGYQETQYF.

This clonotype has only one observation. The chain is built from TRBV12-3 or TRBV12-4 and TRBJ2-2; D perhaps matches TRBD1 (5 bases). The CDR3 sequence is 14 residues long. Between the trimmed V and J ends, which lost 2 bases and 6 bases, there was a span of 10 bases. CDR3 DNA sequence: TGTGCCAGCAGTTTAAGGCAGGGCTCCGGGGAGCTGTTTTTT. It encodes CASSLRQGSGELFF.

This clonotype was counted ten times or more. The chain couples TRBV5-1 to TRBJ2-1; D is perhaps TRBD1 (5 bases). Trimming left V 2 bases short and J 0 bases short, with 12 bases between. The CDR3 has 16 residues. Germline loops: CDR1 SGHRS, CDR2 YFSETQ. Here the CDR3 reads CASSLTGVSSYNEQFF. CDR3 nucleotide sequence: TGCGCCAGCAGCTTAACAGGCGTTAGCTCCTACAATGAGCAGTTCTTC. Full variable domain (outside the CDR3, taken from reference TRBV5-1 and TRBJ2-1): KAGVTQTPRYLIKTRGQQVTLSCSPISGHRSVSWYQQTPGQGLQFLFEYFSETQRNKGNFPGRFSGRQFSNSRSEMNVSTLELGDSALYLCASSLTGVSSYNEQFFGPGTRLTVL.

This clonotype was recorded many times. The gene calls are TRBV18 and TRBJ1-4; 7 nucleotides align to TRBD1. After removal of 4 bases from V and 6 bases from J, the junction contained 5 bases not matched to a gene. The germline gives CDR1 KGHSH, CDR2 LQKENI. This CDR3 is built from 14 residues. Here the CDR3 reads CASSLGTVDEKLFF. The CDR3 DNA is TGTGCCAGCTCACTTGGGACAGTGGATGAAAAACTGTTTTTT.

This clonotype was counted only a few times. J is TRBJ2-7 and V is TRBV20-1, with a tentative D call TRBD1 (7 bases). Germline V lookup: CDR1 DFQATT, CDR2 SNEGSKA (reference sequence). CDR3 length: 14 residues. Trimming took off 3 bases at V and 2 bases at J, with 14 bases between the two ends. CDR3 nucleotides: TGCAGTGCTAGTAGCCAGGGGGGACCCTACGAGCAGTACTTC. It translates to CSASSQGGPYEQYF.

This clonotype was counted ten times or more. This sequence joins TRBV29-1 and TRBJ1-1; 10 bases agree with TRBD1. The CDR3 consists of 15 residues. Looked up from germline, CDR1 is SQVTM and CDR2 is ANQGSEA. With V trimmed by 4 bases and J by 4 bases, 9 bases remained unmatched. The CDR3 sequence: CSVVVLRTGGTEAFF. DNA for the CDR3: TGCAGCGTTGTGGTTTTGAGGACAGGGGGCACTGAAGCTTTCTTT.

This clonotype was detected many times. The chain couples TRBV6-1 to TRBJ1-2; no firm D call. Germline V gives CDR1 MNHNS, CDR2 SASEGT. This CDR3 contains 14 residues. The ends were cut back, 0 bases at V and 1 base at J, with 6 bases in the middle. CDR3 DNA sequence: TGTGCCAGCAGTGAAGCGCTTAGTAACTATGGCTACACCTTC. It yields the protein CASSEALSNYGYTF.

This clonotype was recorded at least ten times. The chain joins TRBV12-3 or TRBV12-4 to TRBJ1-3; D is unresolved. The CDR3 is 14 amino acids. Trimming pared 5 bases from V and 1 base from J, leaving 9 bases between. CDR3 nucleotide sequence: TGTGCCAGCAGTCCCAGTAGTTCTGGAAACACCATATATTTT. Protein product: CASSPSSSGNTIYF.

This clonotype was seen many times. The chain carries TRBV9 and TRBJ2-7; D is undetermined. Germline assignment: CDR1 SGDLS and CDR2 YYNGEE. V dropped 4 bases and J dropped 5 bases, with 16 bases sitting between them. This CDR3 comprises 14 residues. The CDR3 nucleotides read TGTGCCAGCAGCTACTCCCCAAAGGCCCACGAGCAGTACTTC. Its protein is CASSYSPKAHEQYF.

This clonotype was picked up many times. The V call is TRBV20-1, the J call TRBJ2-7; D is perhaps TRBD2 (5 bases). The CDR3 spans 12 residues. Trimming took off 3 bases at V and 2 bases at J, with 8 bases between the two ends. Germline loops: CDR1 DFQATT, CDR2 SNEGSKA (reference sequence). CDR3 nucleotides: TGCAGTGCTAGGGACGGGACCTACGAGCAGTACTTC. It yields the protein CSARDGTYEQYF.

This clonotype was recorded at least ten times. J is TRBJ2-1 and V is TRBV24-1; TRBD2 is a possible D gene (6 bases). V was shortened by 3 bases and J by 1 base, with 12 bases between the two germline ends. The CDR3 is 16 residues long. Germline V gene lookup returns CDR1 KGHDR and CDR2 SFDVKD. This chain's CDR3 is CATSDADYSSYNEQFF. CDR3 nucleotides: TGTGCCACCAGTGATGCGGACTACTCATCCTACAATGAGCAGTTCTTC.

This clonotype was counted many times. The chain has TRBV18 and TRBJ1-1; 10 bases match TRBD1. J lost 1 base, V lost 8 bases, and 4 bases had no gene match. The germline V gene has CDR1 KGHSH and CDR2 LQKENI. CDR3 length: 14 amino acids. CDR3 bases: TGTGCCAGCCTACGGACAGGGGGGAACACTGAAGCTTTCTTT. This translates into CASLRTGGNTEAFF.

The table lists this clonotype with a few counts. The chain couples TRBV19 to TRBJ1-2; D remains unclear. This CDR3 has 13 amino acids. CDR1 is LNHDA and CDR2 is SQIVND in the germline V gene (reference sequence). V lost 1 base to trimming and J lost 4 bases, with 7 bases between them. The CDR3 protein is CASSIVGPYGYTF. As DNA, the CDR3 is TGTGCCAGTAGTATAGTTGGACCCTATGGCTACACCTTC.

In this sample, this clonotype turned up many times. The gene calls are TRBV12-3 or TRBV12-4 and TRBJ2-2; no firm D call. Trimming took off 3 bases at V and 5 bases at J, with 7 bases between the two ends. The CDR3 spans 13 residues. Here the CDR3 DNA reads TGTGCCAGCAGTTTTTCAGTAACCGGGGAGCTGTTTTTT. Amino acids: CASSFSVTGELFF.

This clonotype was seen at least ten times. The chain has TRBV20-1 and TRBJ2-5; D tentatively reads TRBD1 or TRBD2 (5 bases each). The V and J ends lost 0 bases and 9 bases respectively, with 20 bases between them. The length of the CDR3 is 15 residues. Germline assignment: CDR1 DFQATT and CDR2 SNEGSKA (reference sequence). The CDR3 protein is CSARDHGTVAMAQYF. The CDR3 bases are TGCAGTGCTAGAGATCACGGGACGGTCGCGATGGCCCAGTACTTC.

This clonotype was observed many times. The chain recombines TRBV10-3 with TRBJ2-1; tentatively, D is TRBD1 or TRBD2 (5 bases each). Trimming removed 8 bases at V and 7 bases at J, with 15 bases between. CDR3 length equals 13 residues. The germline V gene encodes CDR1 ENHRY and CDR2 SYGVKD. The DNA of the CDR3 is TGTGCCATCCGGGACCCTAAAAGAAATGAGCAGTTCTTC. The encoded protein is CAIRDPKRNEQFF.

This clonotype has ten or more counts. CDR3 protein: CASSRDPDGEKLFF. In DNA, the CDR3 is TGTGCCAGCAGCCGGGACCCCGATGGGGAAAAACTGTTTTTT. The chain links TRBV7-8 to TRBJ1-4; D may be TRBD1 (5 bases). Germline values: CDR1 SGHVS, CDR2 FQNEAQ. The CDR3 is made up of 14 amino acids. The V end lost 5 bases, the J end lost 8 bases, and 15 bases lay between the germline ends.

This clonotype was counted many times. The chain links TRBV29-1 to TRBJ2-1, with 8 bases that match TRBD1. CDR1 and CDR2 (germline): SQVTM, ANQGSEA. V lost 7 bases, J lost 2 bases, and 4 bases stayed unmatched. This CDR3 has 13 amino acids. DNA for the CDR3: TGCAGCGCGGAGACAGGGGCCTACAATGAGCAGTTCTTC. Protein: CSAETGAYNEQFF.

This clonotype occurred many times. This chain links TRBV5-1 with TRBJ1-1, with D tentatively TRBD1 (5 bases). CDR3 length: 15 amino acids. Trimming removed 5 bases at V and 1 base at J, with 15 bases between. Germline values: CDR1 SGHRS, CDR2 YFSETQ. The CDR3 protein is CASRVTRGGNTEAFF. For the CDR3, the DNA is TGCGCCAGCAGGGTGACTAGGGGAGGGAACACTGAAGCTTTCTTT.

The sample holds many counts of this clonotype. CDR3 bases: TGCAGTGCTGATCAGGGGGCCATTAACTATGGCTACACCTTC. Its protein product is CSADQGAINYGYTF. This rearrangement joins TRBV20-1 to TRBJ1-2, with 8 bases matching TRBD1. V dropped 5 bases and J dropped 1; count of bases not matched to a gene: 6. The CDR3 runs 14 residues. The germline V gene encodes CDR1 DFQATT and CDR2 SNEGSKA (reference sequence).

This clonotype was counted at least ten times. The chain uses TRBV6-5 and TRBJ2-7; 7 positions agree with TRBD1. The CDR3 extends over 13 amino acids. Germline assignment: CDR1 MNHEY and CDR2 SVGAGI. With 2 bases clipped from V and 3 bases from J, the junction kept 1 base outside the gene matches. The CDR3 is CASSYRDSYEQYF. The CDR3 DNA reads TGTGCCAGCAGTTACCGGGACAGCTACGAGCAGTACTTC.